The source of this T cell receptor (beta chain) is a study of blood T cell repertoires in COVID-19. Study-level background: Samples representing acute and convalescent COVID-19 were sourced from the United States, Italy and Spain.

The repertoire was sequenced with immunoSEQ multiplex PCR; TCRdb's copy has only in-frame clones and lacks some. The sample lists 200,000 to 250,000 clones; 65% to 85% were seen once. The CDR3 is made up of 16 amino acids. In germline, CDR1 is MNHEY, CDR2 SMNVEV (reference sequence). Unmatched junction bases numbered 8, after V lost 5 bases and J lost 4 bases. What was sequenced was peripheral blood. The chain carries TRBV27 and TRBJ1-2; TRBD1 matches 12 bases. The receptor comes from a human donor in a cohort sampled during active COVID-19. The CDR3 region is CASSPHPGQGAYGYTF. DNA of the CDR3: TGTGCCAGCAGTCCCCACCCGGGACAGGGGGCCTATGGCTACACCTTC.